Listed below are T cell receptor beta chains from one sample, sequenced in a study of cytomegalovirus exposure and HLA in healthy donors. Only in-frame clones appear in the TCRdb table, and some are missing; sequencing was by immunoSEQ multiplex PCR. The top ten clones hold roughly 13% of a sample with a few hundred thousand clones, approximately 83% of them seen once. Sequencing was carried out using PBMCs. The receptors were sampled from a woman under 40 in good health and CMV-seropositive. Both conserved end residues are part of each CDR3. D genes are given only for firm matches. The size field is filled for only some rows; it gives once, few, many or a size class.

>.|TRBJ2-7|.|13|TRBV29-1
TGCAGCGTTGAATCGCACACCTCCTACGAGCAGTACTTC
CSVESHTSYEQYF
>.|TRBJ2-1|TRBD2|15|TRBV27
TGTGCCAGCAGTTTATACGGGACTAGGAACGGCGAGCAGTTCTTC
CASSLYGTRNGEQFF
>few|TRBJ1-1|TRBD1|16|TRBV7-9
TGTGCCAGCAGCTTAGCAGTCGGGACAGGGGGCAATGAAGCTTTCTTT
CASSLAVGTGGNEAFF
>.|TRBJ2-5|.|13|TRBV9
TGTGCCAGCAGCACAGGGAGTGGGGAGACCCAGTACTTC
CASSTGSGETQYF
>.|TRBJ2-2|TRBD2|15|TRBV2
TGTGCCAGCAGTGAAGGGACTAGCGGGTTCGGGGAGCTGTTTTTT
CASSEGTSGFGELFF
>.|TRBJ1-3|.|12|TRBV29-1
TGCAGCGTTGAAGACCCCGGAAACACCATATATTTT
CSVEDPGNTIYF
>.|TRBJ1-1|TRBD1|15|TRBV5-6
TGTGCCAGCAGCTCGCCTTGGACAGGGAACACTGAAGCTTTCTTT
CASSSPWTGNTEAFF
>.|TRBJ2-1|TRBD2|13|TRBV29-1
TGCAGCGCCGAGACTAGCTCATACAATGAGCAGTTCTTC
CSAETSSYNEQFF
>.|TRBJ2-1|TRBD1|18|TRBV5-1
TGCGCCAGCAGCTTCGACACAGGGGGCTTCGTTTACTCCAATGAGCAGTTCTTC
CASSFDTGGFVYSNEQFF
>.|TRBJ1-5|.|13|TRBV6-1
TGTGCCAGCAGGTTTTGGGAGAATCAGCCCCAGCATTTT
CASRFWENQPQHF
>.|TRBJ2-7|.|12|TRBV7-9
TGTGCCAGCAGCTTAGCGAGGTACGAGCAGTACTTC
CASSLARYEQYF
>.|TRBJ2-7|TRBD2|16|TRBV19
TGTGCCAGTAGTATAATGAGGAGCGGGACTGGATACGAGCAGTACTTC
CASSIMRSGTGYEQYF
>.|TRBJ1-2|.|12|TRBV28
TGTGCCAGCAGTTTACTAGAAGGGGGCTACACCTTC
CASSLLEGGYTF
>.|TRBJ1-5|.|12|TRBV15
TGTGCCACCAGCAGATCCTATCAGCCCCAGCATTTT
CATSRSYQPQHF
>.|TRBJ2-1|.|14|TRBV19
TGTGCCAGTAAACAAATGGGTTCCTACAATGAGCAGTTCTTC
CASKQMGSYNEQFF
>.|TRBJ2-2|TRBD1|15|TRBV5-1
TGCGCCAGCAGCTCCGGACAGGGAGAGGGCGGGGAGCTGTTTTTT
CASSSGQGEGGELFF
>.|TRBJ2-4|.|15|TRBV30
TGTGCCTGGAGTCCCGGAGTCGAGCCCAAAAACATTCAGTACTTC
CAWSPGVEPKNIQYF
>.|TRBJ1-1|.|11|TRBV19
TGTGCCAGTCTGAAGGACACTGAAGCTTTCTTT
CASLKDTEAFF
>.|TRBJ2-1|.|14|TRBV27
TGTGCCAGCAGTTTGGGCCCCAGATACAATGAGCAGTTCTTC
CASSLGPRYNEQFF
>.|TRBJ1-1|.|15|TRBV7-9
TGTGCCAGCGCTCGAGGGACTCCGGGGGCAAGCAAAGCTTTCTTT
CASARGTPGASKAFF
>.|TRBJ1-1|.|14|TRBV28
TGTGCCAGCAGCTCGGGGGATCTGAACACTGAAGCTTTCTTT
CASSSGDLNTEAFF
>.|TRBJ2-3|.|16|TRBV5-4
TGTGCCAGCAGCCCCCAGGGACGGGCCCCCGGCCATACGCAGTATTTT
CASSPQGRAPGHTQYF
>.|TRBJ2-4|TRBD2|15|TRBV5-1
TGCGCCAGCAGCTCCGGGACTAGCCCCCAAAACATTCAGTACTTC
CASSSGTSPQNIQYF
>.|TRBJ1-2|.|16|TRBV4-2
TGTGCCAGCAGCCAAGATGCCGTGGTCGGAAACTATGGCTACACCTTC
CASSQDAVVGNYGYTF
>.|TRBJ2-7|.|13|TRBV5-1
TGCGCCAGCGGGACGTCGGGGGACTACGAGCAGTACTTC
CASGTSGDYEQYF
>.|TRBJ2-1|TRBD1|15|TRBV19
TGTGCCAGTAGTATAGCGGGGACAGCTTACAATGAGCAGTTCTTC
CASSIAGTAYNEQFF
>.|TRBJ1-1|.|13|TRBV28
TGTGCCAGCAGTTTGCAGGGTGGGATGAAGGCTTTCTTT
CASSLQGGMKAFF
>.|TRBJ1-4|.|12|TRBV6-1
TGTGCCAGCCGAAGAACTAATGAAAAACTGTTTTTT
CASRRTNEKLFF
>.|TRBJ1-1|.|13|TRBV5-1
TGCGCCAGCAGCTTATCCCCAAACACTGAAGCTTTCTTT
CASSLSPNTEAFF
>.|TRBJ2-1|TRBD1|15|TRBV13
TGTGCCAGCAGCCTGGGACAGAGTTCCTACAATGAGCAGTTCTTC
CASSLGQSSYNEQFF
>.|TRBJ2-1|.|12|TRBV5-1
TGCGCCAGCAGCGGGTCCGGCAATGAGCAGTTCTTC
CASSGSGNEQFF
>.|TRBJ1-1|.|19|TRBV27
TGTGCCAGCAGGCCCAATCCCCCGGACAGTAGTTCAATGAACACTGAAGCTTTCTTT
CASRPNPPDSSSMNTEAFF
>once|TRBJ1-3|TRBD1|14|TRBV11-2
TGTGCCAGCAGCTTATGGACAGGGGGAAACACCATATATTTT
CASSLWTGGNTIYF
>.|TRBJ1-1|.|14|TRBV30
TGTGCAGGGGCGTTCATGTGGGGGGACACTGAAGCTTTCTTT
CAGAFMWGDTEAFF
>.|TRBJ2-3|.|15|TRBV2
TGTGCCAGCAGTGAAGGGGGGGCTAGCACAGATACGCAGTATTTT
CASSEGGASTDTQYF
>.|TRBJ1-1|.|14|TRBV28
TGTGCCAGCAGTTTTCTGGGGTCATCCACTGAAGCTTTCTTT
CASSFLGSSTEAFF
>.|TRBJ2-7|.|15|TRBV13
TGTGCCAGCAGCTCCGGGCTAGTGGAATTCTACGAGCAGTACTTC
CASSSGLVEFYEQYF
>.|TRBJ1-2|TRBD1|14|TRBV6-6
TGTGCCAGCGGGGCCTTTACAGGGGACTATGGCTACACCTTC
CASGAFTGDYGYTF
>many|TRBJ1-1|.|14|TRBV5-1
TGCGCCAGCAGTAGGACGACAGGTCACACTGAAGCTTTCTTT
CASSRTTGHTEAFF
>.|TRBJ1-3|TRBD1|15|TRBV30
TGTGCCTGGAGTGTGGGACAGGCCGCTGGAAACACCATATATTTT
CAWSVGQAAGNTIYF
>.|TRBJ2-7|TRBD1|15|TRBV27
TGTGCCAGCAGTGCAGGACAGGGGCCCTCTCTCGAGCAGTACTTC
CASSAGQGPSLEQYF
>once|TRBJ2-1|TRBD1|15|TRBV30
TGTGCCTGGAGGCGACAGGGAGTTGGGGGCAATGAGCAGTTCTTC
CAWRRQGVGGNEQFF
>.|TRBJ2-1|.|16|TRBV5-1
TGCGCCAGCAGCTCCTCCGGGGGAGGTACCTACAATGAGCAGTTCTTC
CASSSSGGGTYNEQFF
>once|TRBJ2-2|.|15|TRBV6-7
TGTGCCAGCATTCACTCGCGTGTAGACGCCGGGGAGCTGTTTTTT
CASIHSRVDAGELFF
>.|TRBJ1-1|.|15|TRBV7-2
TGTGCCAGCAGCTTAGCGTCGTACTTGAACACTGAAGCTTTCTTT
CASSLASYLNTEAFF
>.|TRBJ1-1|.|13|TRBV5-6
TGTGCCAGCAGCTTAGAACCGGGGTTTGAAGCTTTCTTT
CASSLEPGFEAFF
>.|TRBJ2-7|.|13|TRBV28
TGTGCCAGCAGCAACCTGGATTCCTACGAGCAGTACTTC
CASSNLDSYEQYF
>.|TRBJ1-4|.|14|TRBV10-1
TGCGCCAGCAGTGATGCGTCAACTAATGAAAAACTGTTTTTT
CASSDASTNEKLFF
>.|TRBJ2-7|TRBD2|14|TRBV18
TGTGCCAGCTCCACCAGCGGGATCCCCTACGAGCAGTACTTC
CASSTSGIPYEQYF
>.|TRBJ1-1|.|15|TRBV4-1
TGCGCCAGCAGCCAAGATCAAAGGGAGAACACTGAAGCTTTCTTT
CASSQDQRENTEAFF
>.|TRBJ2-1|TRBD2|14|TRBV19
TGTGCCAGTAGCAACGGGAGGGACTACAATGAGCAGTTCTTC
CASSNGRDYNEQFF
>.|TRBJ1-1|.|13|TRBV19
TGTGCCAGTAGTATTATCATGAACACTGAAGCTTTCTTT
CASSIIMNTEAFF